The 24 T cell receptor beta chains presented below share a single source sample, sequenced in a study of blood T cell repertoires in COVID-19. TCRdb's copy holds only in-frame clones and misses some; the assay was immunoSEQ multiplex PCR. The sample contains over 90,000 clones, 70% to 80% of which appear only once. The sequencing input was peripheral blood. The receptor source for this set is a man in his 60s with active or convalescent COVID-19.

This clone was found many times. CDR3 region: CASSPIGTSYGYTF. DNA of the CDR3: TGTGCCAGCAGCCCTATAGGGACAAGCTATGGCTACACCTTC. The J gene is TRBJ1-2, the V gene TRBV11-2; tentatively, D is TRBD1 (6 bases). The V gene's germline CDR1 is SGHAT and CDR2 FQNNGV. Trimming pared 5 bases from V and 4 bases from J, leaving 14 bases between. The CDR3 runs 14 residues.

The V and J genes are TRBV6-2 or TRBV6-3 and TRBJ1-6, with TRBD1 matching over 10 bases. Losses at the gene ends were 0 bases for V and 7 bases for J; bases not matched to a gene: 6. The CDR3 contains 17 residues. Germline lookup yields CDR1 MNHEY and CDR2 SVGEGT. The CDR3 region has the DNA TGTGCCAGCAGTTACTCGGGACAGGGGTTGCGGAATTCACCCCTCCACTTT. This codes for CASSYSGQGLRNSPLHF.

This clone was detected a few times. The chain has TRBV7-8 and TRBJ1-5; no firm D call. Germline loops: CDR1 SGHVS, CDR2 FQNEAQ. This CDR3 has 14 residues. The V end lost 5 bases, the J end lost 11 bases, and 19 bases lay between the germline ends. CDR3 loop: CASSPKDDIITQHF. The CDR3 coding sequence is TGTGCCAGCAGCCCCAAAGACGACATCATAACCCAGCATTTT.

V and J are TRBV10-2 and TRBJ2-7; TRBD1 agrees at 9 bases. This CDR3 has 15 residues. Unmatched junction bases numbered 8, after V lost 2 bases and J lost 6 bases. CDR1 is WSHSY and CDR2 is SAAADI in the germline V gene. The chain's CDR3 is CASSEAGQGRVEQYF. CDR3 bases: TGCGCCAGCAGTGAGGCGGGACAGGGTAGGGTCGAGCAGTACTTC.

This CDR3 is CASSFPGLAGGYEQYF. The CDR3 DNA sequence: TGTGCCAGCAGCTTCCCGGGACTAGCGGGGGGCTACGAGCAGTACTTC. The V gene is TRBV7-2, the J gene TRBJ2-7; 15 nucleotides line up with TRBD2. This CDR3 contains 16 residues. The germline V gene has CDR1 SGHTA and CDR2 FQGNSA. V lost 3 bases, J lost 3 bases, and 3 bases stayed unmatched.

The chain is built from TRBV28 and TRBJ2-1, with TRBD2 matching over 12 bases. The CDR3 extends over 19 amino acids. Germline trimming cut 1 base from V and 0 bases from J; bases unmatched to any gene: 7. CDR1 and CDR2 (germline): MDHEN, SYDVKM. This CDR3 is CASSLLGVTSGSSYNEQFF. CDR3 DNA: TGTGCCAGCAGTTTATTGGGGGTGACTAGCGGGAGCTCCTACAATGAGCAGTTCTTC.

The rearrangement joins TRBV5-1 to TRBJ1-2, with a tentative D call TRBD1 (6 bases). With 5 bases removed from V and 0 bases from J, the gap between germline ends came to 11 bases. The CDR3 is 14 amino acids. Germline CDR1 and CDR2: SGHRS and YFSETQ. DNA of the CDR3: TGCGCCAGCAGTGGAGGACAGACTAACTATGGCTACACCTTC. Translating it yields CASSGGQTNYGYTF.

This clone was found a few times. The chain recombines TRBV29-1 with TRBJ2-7; 8 nucleotides align to TRBD2. The germline V gene has CDR1 SQVTM and CDR2 ANQGSEA. Unmatched junction bases numbered 8, after V lost 4 bases and J lost 3 bases. The CDR3 runs 14 residues. The CDR3 loop is CSVGYSGSFYEQYF. In DNA form, the CDR3 reads TGCAGCGTTGGATACAGCGGGAGTTTCTACGAGCAGTACTTC.

The chain is built from TRBV7-2 and TRBJ2-3; tentatively, D is TRBD2 (5 bases). The ends were cut back, 5 bases at V and 4 bases at J, with 16 bases in the middle. Germline CDR1 is SGHTA and CDR2 is FQGNSA. The CDR3 sequence is 15 residues long. The CDR3 sequence is CASSISGLPSDTQYF. CDR3 nucleotide sequence: TGTGCCAGCAGCATTTCCGGACTTCCCTCAGATACGCAGTATTTT. The whole variable domain, remainder taken from reference TRBV7-2 and TRBJ2-3, is GAGVSQSPSNKVTEKGKDVELRCDPISGHTALYWYRQSLGQGLEFLIYFQGNSAPDKSGLPSDRFSAERTGGSVSTLTIQRTQQEDSAVYLCASSISGLPSDTQYFGPGTRLTVL.

This chain connects TRBV15 to TRBJ1-2; D is undetermined. The CDR3 spans 16 residues. The ends were cut back, 6 bases at V and 4 bases at J, with 21 bases in the middle. Germline loops: CDR1 LNHNV, CDR2 YYDKDF (reference sequence). CDR3 region: CATSLDLAGRLYGYTF. The CDR3 DNA sequence: TGTGCCACCAGTCTCGATTTAGCGGGCAGACTCTATGGCTACACCTTC. The whole variable domain, filled in from reference TRBV15 and TRBJ1-2, reads DAMVIQNPRYQVTQFGKPVTLSCSQTLNHNVMYWYQQKSSQAPKLLFHYYDKDFNNEADTPDNFQSRRPNTSFCFLDIRSPGLGDTAMYLCATSLDLAGRLYGYTFGSGTRLTVV.

This clone appeared once. This chain links TRBV9 with TRBJ2-7, with D possibly matching TRBD2 (6 bases). Trimming stripped 0 bases from V and 5 bases from J, with 12 bases between. Germline lookup yields CDR1 SGDLS and CDR2 YYNGEE. The CDR3 consists of 14 residues. CDR3 amino acids: CASSVGGWGDEQYF. In DNA, the CDR3 is TGTGCCAGCAGCGTAGGCGGATGGGGGGACGAGCAGTACTTC. Full variable domain (outside the CDR3, taken from reference TRBV9 and TRBJ2-7): DSGVTQTPKHLITATGQRVTLRCSPRSGDLSVYWYQQSLDQGLQFLIQYYNGEERAKGNILERFSAQQFPDLHSELNLSSLELGDSALYFCASSVGGWGDEQYFGPGTRLTVT.

The chain has TRBV7-9 and TRBJ1-1; 9 nucleotides align to TRBD1. This CDR3 is 14 amino acids long. Germline V gene data show CDR1 as SEHNR and CDR2 as FQNEAQ (reference sequence). J was trimmed by 5 bases and V by 5 bases; bases with no gene match: 6. CDR3 residues: CASSKGTGWTEAFF. The CDR3 nucleotides are TGTGCCAGCAGCAAAGGGACAGGGTGGACTGAAGCTTTCTTT.

This rearrangement joins TRBV24-1 to TRBJ2-3; 8 nucleotides line up with TRBD2. The J segment lost 3 bases and the V segment lost 1 base, leaving 5 bases of the junction unmatched. This CDR3 spans 16 amino acids. Germline CDR1 and CDR2: KGHDR and SFDVKD. Here the CDR3 DNA reads TGTGCCACCAGTGATTTAGCGGGAGAGGAGACAGATACGCAGTATTTT. It specifies CATSDLAGEETDTQYF.

The chain has TRBV2 and TRBJ1-6; D perhaps matches TRBD1 (5 bases). Germline CDR1 is SNHLY and CDR2 is FYNNEI. This CDR3 comprises 15 residues. V lost 2 bases, J lost 10 bases, and 15 bases lay in between. This chain's CDR3 is CASSERQGTSSPLHF. The CDR3 DNA reads as TGTGCCAGCAGTGAAAGGCAGGGTACTAGCTCACCCCTCCACTTT.

This rearrangement joins TRBV10-1 to TRBJ2-5; 12 bases are a match to TRBD2. The germline CDR1 and CDR2 sequences are WNHNN and SYGVQD (reference sequence). The CDR3 runs to 15 residues. Trimming at V came to 2 bases and at J to 5 bases, leaving 3 bases not matched to a gene. In DNA, the CDR3 is TGCGCCAGCAGTGAGGCTAGCGGGGGGGAGGAGACCCAGTACTTC. Amino acid sequence: CASSEASGGEETQYF.

The V and J genes are TRBV7-8 and TRBJ2-2; TRBD2 matches at 9 bases. The CDR3 loop spans 17 amino acids. J gave up 2 bases and V 6 bases, and 10 bases lay outside the gene matches. Germline loops: CDR1 SGHVS, CDR2 FQNEAQ. The CDR3 coding sequence is TGTGCCAGCAGTTTACTAGCGGGCCGGCCTAACACCGGGGAGCTGTTTTTT. This gives the protein CASSLLAGRPNTGELFF.

The gene calls are TRBV3-1 (or the pseudogene TRBV3-2) and TRBJ2-7; D may be TRBD2 (5 bases). This CDR3 is built from 15 residues. The V gene's germline CDR1 is LGHDT and CDR2 YNNKEL (reference sequence). V dropped 2 bases and J dropped 3 bases, with 14 bases sitting between them. The DNA of the CDR3 is TGTGCCAGCAGCCAATTAGGACTTGCTAACTACGAGCAGTACTTC. Amino acids: CASSQLGLANYEQYF.

This sequence joins TRBV3-1 (or the pseudogene TRBV3-2) and TRBJ2-1; tentatively, D is TRBD2 (6 bases). V dropped 1 base and J dropped 4 bases, with 8 bases sitting between them. Germline V gives CDR1 LGHDT, CDR2 YNNKEL (reference sequence). There are 14 residues in the CDR3. The CDR3 spells CASSQVAGYNEQFF. As DNA, the CDR3 is TGTGCCAGCAGCCAAGTGGCGGGGTACAATGAGCAGTTCTTC.

This rearrangement joins TRBV28 to TRBJ1-2; a possible D gene is TRBD1 (5 bases). Germline values: CDR1 MDHEN, CDR2 SYDVKM. The CDR3 sequence is 13 residues long. The V end lost 6 bases, the J end lost 3 bases, and 11 bases lay between the germline ends. The chain's CDR3 is CASRLGADYGYTF. CDR3 nucleotide sequence: TGTGCCAGCAGACTTGGGGCAGACTATGGCTACACCTTC.

The chain is built from TRBV28 and TRBJ1-5, with a possible D match to TRBD1 (5 bases). With 4 bases removed from V and 2 bases from J, the gap between germline ends came to 9 bases. Germline V gives CDR1 MDHEN, CDR2 SYDVKM. The CDR3 loop spans 14 amino acids. CDR3 region: CASSSDSRNQPQHF. The CDR3 coding sequence is TGTGCCAGCAGTTCTGACAGTCGCAATCAGCCCCAGCATTTT.

The chain has TRBV7-9 and TRBJ2-5; 7 nucleotides align to TRBD2. CDR1 and CDR2 (germline): SEHNR, FQNEAQ (reference sequence). With 3 bases clipped from V and 1 base from J, the junction kept 5 bases outside the gene matches. CDR3 length: 15 residues. The CDR3 loop is CASSFPPGGQETQYF. DNA for the CDR3: TGTGCCAGCAGCTTTCCCCCGGGGGGCCAAGAGACCCAGTACTTC.

The rearrangement joins TRBV11-2 to TRBJ2-7, with TRBD1 identical over 7 bases. The V gene end was trimmed by 2 bases and the J gene end by 3 bases; junction bases not matched to a gene: 7. Germline CDR1 and CDR2: SGHAT and FQNNGV. This CDR3 has 15 amino acids. CDR3 nucleotides: TGTGCCAGCAGCTTATCTAGACAGGGCCTCTACGAGCAGTACTTC. Residues: CASSLSRQGLYEQYF.

This rearrangement joins TRBV5-4 to TRBJ1-2; D perhaps matches TRBD1 (5 bases). Trimming took off 5 bases at V and 4 bases at J, with 21 bases between the two ends. CDR1 is SGHNT and CDR2 is YYREEE in the germline V gene (reference sequence). This CDR3 has 16 amino acids. The CDR3 spells CASSRDVGGNFYGYTF. The CDR3 DNA sequence: TGTGCCAGCAGTCGGGACGTGGGAGGGAACTTCTATGGCTACACCTTC.

This clone occurred once. This chain uses TRBV18 with TRBJ1-4, with D possibly being TRBD1 (6 bases). CDR3 length equals 15 residues. Trimming shortened V by 2 bases and J by 5 bases, and 12 bases separated the two germline ends. Germline CDR1 reads KGHSH; CDR2 reads LQKENI. In nucleotides, the CDR3 is TGTGCCAGCTCACCAAAGACAGGTCCAAATGAAAAACTGTTTTTT. Protein: CASSPKTGPNEKLFF.